One sample yielded the 17 T cell receptor beta chains listed below, sequenced in a study of regulatory T cells in long-lasting Graves disease. Arm-PCR of CDR3 regions and iRepertoire HTBI primers were the basis on which TCR beta libraries were built. A single record per CDR3 protein comes from TCRdb applying MiXCR to the multiplex PCR reads. Among 300,000 to 400,000 distinct CDR3 sequences listed, over 15% were seen once. Sample time point: newly diagnosed GD, antithyroid drugs for less than 3 months. Scientists built the TCR library using RNA that was extracted from PBMCs. These same data were also listed under a study on T cells in Graves' hyperthyroidism and ophthalmopathy.

The starting material was peripheral blood mononuclear cells (PBMCs), obtained at new diagnosis, from a patient treated with antithyroid drugs. The origin of the receptors is a man in his forties with Graves disease.

This clonotype was picked up one time. This may be a read error: a much more frequent sequence differs by one nucleotide. The chain has TRBV18 and TRBJ2-1, with D maybe TRBD2 (6 bases). With 3 bases removed from V and 10 bases from J, the gap between germline ends came to 22 bases. The CDR3 extends over 16 amino acids. Germline V lookup: CDR1 KGHSH, CDR2 LQKENI. This CDR3 is CASSPMRRGSSYEQFF. In DNA, the CDR3 is TGTGCCAGCTCACCTATGAGGCGGGGTAGCTCCTACGAGCAGTTCTTC. The entire variable domain, with the rest obtained from reference TRBV18 and TRBJ2-1, is as follows: NAGVMQNPRHLVRRRGQEARLRCSPMKGHSHVYWYRQLPEEGLKFMVYLQKENIIDESGMPKERFSAEFPKEGPSILRIQQVVRGDSAAYFCASSPMRRGSSYEQFFGPGTRLTVL.

This clonotype was picked up many times. The V call is TRBV28, the J call TRBJ2-2; 9 nucleotides align to TRBD2. V trimming: 4 bases; J trimming: 0 bases; junction bases outside the gene matches: 3. Germline loops: CDR1 MDHEN, CDR2 SYDVKM. This CDR3 has 16 amino acids. CDR3 in amino acids: CASSSSGVPNTGELFF. CDR3 sequence (DNA): TGTGCCAGCAGTTCTAGCGGGGTACCGAACACCGGGGAGCTGTTTTTT.

The table lists this clonotype with a few counts. This sequence joins TRBV30 and TRBJ1-6, with D unclear. Trimming took off 3 bases at V and 8 bases at J, with 8 bases between the two ends. Per the germline V gene, CDR1 is GTSNPN and CDR2 is SVGIG (reference sequence). The CDR3 is 12 residues long. The CDR3 region has the DNA TGTGCCTGGAGCCCCGACCATTCACCCCTCCACTTT. This codes for CAWSPDHSPLHF.

This clonotype appeared many times. The chain combines TRBV6-1 with TRBJ2-3, with 8 bases matching TRBD1. The J segment lost 1 base and the V segment lost 5 bases, leaving 2 bases of the junction unmatched. This CDR3 has 14 amino acids. CDR1 and CDR2 from the germline V gene are MNHNS and SASEGT. DNA for the CDR3: TGTGCCAGCAGTAAGACAGGGGGCACAGATACGCAGTATTTT. Encoded protein: CASSKTGGTDTQYF.

This clonotype was seen many times. The V call is TRBV11-2, the J call TRBJ1-2; perhaps TRBD1 as D (6 bases). CDR3 size: 13 residues. In germline, CDR1 is SGHAT, CDR2 FQNNGV. Between the trimmed V and J ends, which lost 1 base and 8 bases, there was a span of 11 bases. CDR3 in amino acids: CASSLGYRAGYTF. The CDR3 DNA is TGTGCCAGCAGCTTAGGCTACAGGGCGGGCTACACCTTC.

To note about this clonotype: A much larger clone differs by one base, so this may be a read error. A read error is likely, as this CDR3 ends without the conserved phenylalanine or tryptophan. The chain couples TRBV9 to TRBJ2-7; the D gene is possibly TRBD2 (5 bases). The V end lost 2 bases, the J end lost 0 bases, and 9 bases lay between the germline ends. The CDR3 runs to 14 residues. CDR1 is SGDLS and CDR2 is YYNGEE in the germline V gene. CDR3 nucleotides: TGTGCCAGCAGCGTCTCCGGGAACTCCTACGAGCAGTACCTC. As protein: CASSVSGNSYEQYL.

The chain carries TRBV20-1 and TRBJ1-1; TRBD1 is a possible D gene (5 bases). V lost 0 bases and J 4 bases, leaving 15 bases between the germline ends. Germline CDR1 reads DFQATT; CDR2 reads SNEGSKA (reference sequence). The CDR3 length is 15 residues. Written as DNA, the CDR3 is TGCAGTGCTAGAGATCCGGCAGGGCGGGGCACTGAAGCTTTCTTT. This gives the protein CSARDPAGRGTEAFF.

The chain employs TRBV20-1 and TRBJ1-4, with D uncertain. Germline loops: CDR1 DFQATT, CDR2 SNEGSKA (reference sequence). With 2 bases removed from V and 7 bases from J, the gap between germline ends came to 14 bases. The CDR3 length is 14 residues. CDR3 bases: TGCAGTGCTAGAAGGTCCGAAAATGGTGAAAAACTGTTTTTT. This encodes CSARRSENGEKLFF.

The table lists this clonotype with many counts. The gene calls are TRBV27 and TRBJ2-7; TRBD2 aligns across 11 bases. V shed 3 bases and J 4 bases; nucleotides not matched to a gene: 5. This CDR3 is 15 amino acids long. The germline V gene has CDR1 MNHEY and CDR2 SMNVEV (reference sequence). Here the CDR3 reads CASSLGLAGGYEQYF. CDR3 in DNA: TGTGCCAGCAGTTTGGGCCTAGCGGGGGGTTACGAGCAGTACTTC.

This clonotype was counted many times. This chain uses TRBV7-3 with TRBJ2-5; the D gene is possibly TRBD2 (6 bases). The CDR3 contains 15 residues. Germline V lookup: CDR1 SGHTA, CDR2 FQGTGA. The V end lost 1 base, the J end lost 4 bases, and 13 bases lay between the germline ends. The CDR3 loop is CASSLNSGGVETQYF. In DNA, the CDR3 is TGTGCCAGCAGCTTAAATAGCGGCGGGGTAGAGACCCAGTACTTC.

The genes are TRBV20-1 and TRBJ1-2; 8 bases are shared with TRBD1. The CDR3 is 14 amino acids. The germline CDR1 and CDR2 sequences are DFQATT and SNEGSKA (reference sequence). V lost 5 bases and J lost 6; bases outside the gene matches: 11. CDR3 DNA sequence: TGCAGTGCTGAAATCCAGGGGGCGGTCGATGGCTACACCTTC. Amino acid sequence: CSAEIQGAVDGYTF.

This clonotype came up many times. This rearrangement joins TRBV28 to TRBJ1-4; 7 bases match TRBD1. Germline V lookup: CDR1 MDHEN, CDR2 SYDVKM. Losses at the gene ends were 5 bases for V and 7 bases for J; bases not matched to a gene: 10. This CDR3 is built from 15 residues. CDR3 residues: CASSSSQGRGEKLFF. Written as DNA, the CDR3 is TGTGCCAGCAGTAGCTCACAGGGGCGGGGTGAAAAACTGTTTTTT.

This clonotype was counted between two and nine times. The chain has TRBV28 and TRBJ1-3; D gene ambiguous. The CDR3 runs 12 residues. The V end lost 7 bases, the J end lost 4 bases, and 8 bases lay between the germline ends. Germline values: CDR1 MDHEN, CDR2 SYDVKM. CDR3 coding DNA: TGTGCCAGCAATAACCTCGGAAACACCATATATTTT. Translation gives CASNNLGNTIYF.

About this clonotype itself: This probably arose from a read error, given a far larger clone one base away. The J gene is TRBJ2-1, the V gene TRBV29-1; TRBD2 matches 9 bases. TRBJ2-5 matches the DNA end more closely, so the J call is doubtful. The germline V gene has CDR1 SQVTM and CDR2 ANQGSEA. This CDR3 contains 15 residues. The CDR3 coding sequence is TGCAGCGTTGTACGCCTAGCGGGGACGTCCGAGACCCAGTACTTC. It specifies CSVVRLAGTSETQYF.

The table lists this clonotype with a few counts. The V call is TRBV7-2, the J call TRBJ1-2; TRBD1 is a possible D gene (5 bases). The CDR3 consists of 14 residues. V lost 5 bases to trimming and J lost 7 bases, with 17 bases between them. Germline V CDR1 and CDR2: SGHTA, FQGNSA. The CDR3: CASSPSEGLGGYTF. The CDR3 bases are TGTGCCAGCAGCCCTTCGGAGGGGCTCGGTGGCTACACCTTC.

Worth noting for this clonotype: A much larger clone is a single base away; this may be a read error. The CDR3 carries no conserved terminal phenylalanine or tryptophan, so it likely arises from a read error. This chain joins TRBV6-1 and TRBJ1-6; no clear D gene. The V gene lost 7 bases and the J gene lost 0 bases, with 10 bases spanning the gap. CDR3 length equals 15 residues. Germline CDR1 reads MNHNS; CDR2 reads SASEGT. The CDR3 DNA sequence: TGTGCCAGCATAGGACGGAGCTCCTATAATTCACCCCTCCACTCT. Translated: CASIGRSSYNSPLHS.

The V call is TRBV7-2, the J call TRBJ1-2, with 7 bases matching TRBD1. Looked up from germline, CDR1 is SGHTA and CDR2 is FQGNSA. V was pared by 2 bases and J by 7 bases, with 7 bases of the junction left unmatched. The CDR3 runs to 14 residues. The CDR3 nucleotides are TGTGCCAGCAGCTTACCTCAGGGGGAAGGTGGCTACACCTTC. This sequence encodes CASSLPQGEGGYTF.